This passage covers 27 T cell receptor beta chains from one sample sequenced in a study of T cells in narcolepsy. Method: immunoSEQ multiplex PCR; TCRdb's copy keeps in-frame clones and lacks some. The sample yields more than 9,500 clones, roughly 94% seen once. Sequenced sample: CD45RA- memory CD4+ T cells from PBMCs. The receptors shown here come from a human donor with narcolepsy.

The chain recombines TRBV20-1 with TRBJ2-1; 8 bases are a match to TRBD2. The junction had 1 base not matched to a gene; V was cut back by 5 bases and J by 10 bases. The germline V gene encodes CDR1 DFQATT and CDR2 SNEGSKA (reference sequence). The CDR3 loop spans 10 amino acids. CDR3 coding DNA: TGCAGTGCTGCTAGCGGGGAGCAGTTCTTC. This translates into CSAASGEQFF.

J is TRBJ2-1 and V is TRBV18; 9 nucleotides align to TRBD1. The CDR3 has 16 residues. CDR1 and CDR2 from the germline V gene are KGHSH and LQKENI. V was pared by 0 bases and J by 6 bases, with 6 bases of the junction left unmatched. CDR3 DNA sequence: TGTGCCAGCTCACCACCGACTGGACAGGGGACCAATGAGCAGTTCTTC. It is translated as CASSPPTGQGTNEQFF.

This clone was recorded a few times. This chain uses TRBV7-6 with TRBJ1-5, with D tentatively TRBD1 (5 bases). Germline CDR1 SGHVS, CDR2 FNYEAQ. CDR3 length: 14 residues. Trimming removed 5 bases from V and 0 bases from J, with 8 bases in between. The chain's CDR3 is CASSTGHSNQPQHF. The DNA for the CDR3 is TGTGCCAGCAGCACAGGCCATAGCAATCAGCCCCAGCATTTT.

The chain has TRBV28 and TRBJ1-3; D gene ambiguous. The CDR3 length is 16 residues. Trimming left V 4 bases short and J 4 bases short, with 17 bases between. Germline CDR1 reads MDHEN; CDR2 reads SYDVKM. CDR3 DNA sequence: TGTGCCAGCAGTTCCGCAGCGGATTTGGCCGGAAACACCATATATTTT. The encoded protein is CASSSAADLAGNTIYF.

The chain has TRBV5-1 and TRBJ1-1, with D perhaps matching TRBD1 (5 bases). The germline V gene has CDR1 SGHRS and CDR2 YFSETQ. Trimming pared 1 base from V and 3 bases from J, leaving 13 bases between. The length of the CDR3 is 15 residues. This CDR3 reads CASSLIPGPDTEAFF. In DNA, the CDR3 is TGCGCCAGCAGCTTGATCCCAGGGCCCGACACTGAAGCTTTCTTT.

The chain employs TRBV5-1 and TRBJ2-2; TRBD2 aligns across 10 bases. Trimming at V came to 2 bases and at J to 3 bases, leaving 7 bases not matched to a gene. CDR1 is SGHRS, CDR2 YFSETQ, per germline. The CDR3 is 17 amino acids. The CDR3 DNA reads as TGCGCCAGCAGCTTAGCGATAGCGGGGGGCCACACCGGGGAGCTGTTTTTT. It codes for CASSLAIAGGHTGELFF. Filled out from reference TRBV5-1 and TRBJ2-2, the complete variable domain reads KAGVTQTPRYLIKTRGQQVTLSCSPISGHRSVSWYQQTPGQGLQFLFEYFSETQRNKGNFPGRFSGRQFSNSRSEMNVSTLELGDSALYLCASSLAIAGGHTGELFFGEGSRLTVL.

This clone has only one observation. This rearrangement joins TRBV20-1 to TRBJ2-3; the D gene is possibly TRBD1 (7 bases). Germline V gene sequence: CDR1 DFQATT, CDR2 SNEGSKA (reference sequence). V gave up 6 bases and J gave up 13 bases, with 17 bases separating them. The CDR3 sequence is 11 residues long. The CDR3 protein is CSAGGRREEYF. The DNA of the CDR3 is TGCAGTGCAGGGGGCCGTAGGGAGGAGTATTTT.

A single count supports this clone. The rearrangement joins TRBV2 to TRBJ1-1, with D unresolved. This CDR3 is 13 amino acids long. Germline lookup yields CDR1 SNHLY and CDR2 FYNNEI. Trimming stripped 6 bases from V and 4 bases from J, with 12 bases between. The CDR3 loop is CASRIFGSTEAFF. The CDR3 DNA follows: TGTGCCAGCAGAATATTTGGGAGCACTGAAGCTTTCTTT.

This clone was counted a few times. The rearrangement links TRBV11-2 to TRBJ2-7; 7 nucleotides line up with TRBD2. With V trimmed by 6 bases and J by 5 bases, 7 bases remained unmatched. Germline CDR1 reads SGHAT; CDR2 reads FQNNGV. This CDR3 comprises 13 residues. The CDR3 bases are TGTGCCAGCAGTTTTTGGGGGGGGGACGAGCAGTACTTC. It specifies CASSFWGGDEQYF.

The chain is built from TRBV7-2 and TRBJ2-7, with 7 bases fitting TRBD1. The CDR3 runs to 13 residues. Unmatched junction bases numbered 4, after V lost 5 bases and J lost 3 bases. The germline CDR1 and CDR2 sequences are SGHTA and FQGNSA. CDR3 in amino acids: CASSQGVRYEQYF. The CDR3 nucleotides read TGTGCCAGCAGCCAGGGGGTGCGCTACGAGCAGTACTTC.

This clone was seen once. The CDR3 loop is CASSLPGGSGNEQFF. The CDR3 nucleotides are TGTGCCAGCAGTCTTCCGGGGGGGTCGGGCAATGAGCAGTTCTTC. The V gene is TRBV25-1, the J gene TRBJ2-1, with 8 bases identical to TRBD2. Trimming cost V 5 bases and J 6 bases; bases outside gene matches: 9. Germline CDR1 is MGHDK and CDR2 is SYGVNS. The CDR3 sequence is 15 residues long.

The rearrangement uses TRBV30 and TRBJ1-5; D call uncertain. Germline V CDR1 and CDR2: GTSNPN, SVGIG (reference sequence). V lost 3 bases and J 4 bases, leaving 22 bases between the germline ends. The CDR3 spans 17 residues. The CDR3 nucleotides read TGTGCCTGGAGCCACTCTCACACAGTGAGCGTTAATCAGCCCCAGCATTTT. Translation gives CAWSHSHTVSVNQPQHF.

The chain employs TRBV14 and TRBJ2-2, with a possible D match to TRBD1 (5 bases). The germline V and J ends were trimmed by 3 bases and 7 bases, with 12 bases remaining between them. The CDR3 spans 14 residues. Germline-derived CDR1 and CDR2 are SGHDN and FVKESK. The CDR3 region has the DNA TGTGCCAGCAGCCACAGGGTATACAGCGGGGAGCTGTTTTTT. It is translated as CASSHRVYSGELFF.

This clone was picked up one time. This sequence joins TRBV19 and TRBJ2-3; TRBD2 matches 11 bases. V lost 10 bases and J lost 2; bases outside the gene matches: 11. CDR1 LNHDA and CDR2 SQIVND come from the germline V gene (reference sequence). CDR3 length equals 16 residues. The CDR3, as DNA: TGTGCCACCCAAACGGGGACTAGCGGATACACAGATACGCAGTATTTT. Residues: CATQTGTSGYTDTQYF.

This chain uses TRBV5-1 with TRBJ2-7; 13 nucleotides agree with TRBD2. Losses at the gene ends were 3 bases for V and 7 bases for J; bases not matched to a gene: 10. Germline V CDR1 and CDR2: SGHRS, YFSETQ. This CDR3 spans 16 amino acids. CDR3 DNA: TGCGCCAGCAGCTCTCGGACTAGCGGGAGCCCGCGAGAGCAGTACTTC. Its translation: CASSSRTSGSPREQYF.

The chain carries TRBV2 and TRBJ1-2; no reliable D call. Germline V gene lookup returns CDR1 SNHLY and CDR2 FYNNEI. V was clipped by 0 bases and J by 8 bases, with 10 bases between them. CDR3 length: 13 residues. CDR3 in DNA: TGTGCCAGCAGTGAAGCAGGCTCCGGCGGCTACACCTTC. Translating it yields CASSEAGSGGYTF.

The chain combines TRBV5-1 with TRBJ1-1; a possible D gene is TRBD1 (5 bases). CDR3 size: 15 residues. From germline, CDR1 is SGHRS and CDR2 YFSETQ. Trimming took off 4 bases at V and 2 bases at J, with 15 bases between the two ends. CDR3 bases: TGCGCCAGCAGCGCAACCGGGACCTACAACACTGAAGCTTTCTTT. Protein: CASSATGTYNTEAFF.

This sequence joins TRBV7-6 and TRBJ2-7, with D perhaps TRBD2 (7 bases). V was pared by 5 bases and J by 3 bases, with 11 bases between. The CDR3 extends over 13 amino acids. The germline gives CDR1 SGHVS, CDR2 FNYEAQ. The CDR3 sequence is CASSIGGVYEQYF. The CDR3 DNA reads TGTGCCAGCAGCATAGGGGGGGTCTACGAGCAGTACTTC.

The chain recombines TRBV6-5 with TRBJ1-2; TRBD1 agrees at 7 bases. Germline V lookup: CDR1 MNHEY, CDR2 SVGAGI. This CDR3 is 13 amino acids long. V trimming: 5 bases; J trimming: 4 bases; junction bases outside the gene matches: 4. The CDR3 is CASSLTGAYGYTF. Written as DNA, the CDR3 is TGTGCCAGCAGTCTAACAGGGGCCTATGGCTACACCTTC.

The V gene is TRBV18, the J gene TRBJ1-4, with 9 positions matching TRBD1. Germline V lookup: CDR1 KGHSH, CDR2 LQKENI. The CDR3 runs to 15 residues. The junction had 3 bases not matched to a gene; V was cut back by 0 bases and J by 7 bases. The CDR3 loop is CASSPPGQGGEKLFF. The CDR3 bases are TGTGCCAGCTCACCACCGGGACAGGGTGGTGAAAAACTGTTTTTT.

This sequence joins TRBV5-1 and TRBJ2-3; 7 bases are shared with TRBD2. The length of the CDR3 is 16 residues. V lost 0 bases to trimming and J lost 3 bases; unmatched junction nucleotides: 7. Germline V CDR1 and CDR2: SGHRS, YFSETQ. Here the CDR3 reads CASSLGAGSFTDTQYF. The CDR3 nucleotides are TGCGCCAGCAGCTTGGGAGCGGGGAGCTTTACAGATACGCAGTATTTT.

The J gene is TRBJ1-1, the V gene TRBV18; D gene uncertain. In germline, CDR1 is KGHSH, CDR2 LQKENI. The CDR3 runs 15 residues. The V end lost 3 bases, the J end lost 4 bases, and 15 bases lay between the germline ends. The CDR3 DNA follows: TGTGCCAGCTCACCGGGTTCTGGCTTAGGCACTGAAGCTTTCTTT. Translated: CASSPGSGLGTEAFF.

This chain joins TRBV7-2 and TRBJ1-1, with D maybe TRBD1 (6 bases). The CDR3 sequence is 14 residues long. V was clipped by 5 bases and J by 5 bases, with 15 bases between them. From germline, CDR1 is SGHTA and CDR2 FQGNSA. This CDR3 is CASSPQGRRTEAFF. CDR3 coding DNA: TGTGCCAGCAGCCCACAGGGAAGACGGACTGAAGCTTTCTTT.

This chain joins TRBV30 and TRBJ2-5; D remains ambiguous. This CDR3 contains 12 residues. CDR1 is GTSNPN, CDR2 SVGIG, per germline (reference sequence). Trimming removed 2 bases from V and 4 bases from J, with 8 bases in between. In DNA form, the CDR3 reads TGTGCCTGGAGTATTAGATCAGAGACCCAGTACTTC. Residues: CAWSIRSETQYF.

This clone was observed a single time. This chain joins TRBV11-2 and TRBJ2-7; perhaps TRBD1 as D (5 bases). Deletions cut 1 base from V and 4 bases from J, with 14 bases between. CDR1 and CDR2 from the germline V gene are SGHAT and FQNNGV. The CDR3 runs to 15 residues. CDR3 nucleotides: TGTGCCAGCAGCTTAGTGCAGGGTAACTTTTACGAGCAGTACTTC. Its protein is CASSLVQGNFYEQYF.

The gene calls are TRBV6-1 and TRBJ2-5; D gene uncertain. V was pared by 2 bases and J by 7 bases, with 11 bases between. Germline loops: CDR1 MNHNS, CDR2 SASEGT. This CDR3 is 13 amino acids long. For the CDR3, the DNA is TGTGCCAGCAGTGAACTCTCCCTGGGGACCCAGTACTTC. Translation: CASSELSLGTQYF.

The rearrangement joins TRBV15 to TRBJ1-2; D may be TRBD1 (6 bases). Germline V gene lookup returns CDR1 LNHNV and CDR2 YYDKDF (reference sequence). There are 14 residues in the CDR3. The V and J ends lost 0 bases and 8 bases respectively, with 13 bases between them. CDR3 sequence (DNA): TGTGCCACCAGCAGAGACTGGACAGAGGAGGGCTACACCTTC. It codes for CATSRDWTEEGYTF.